This TCR beta chain was observed in a study of HIV-infected patients and healthy controls. Germline CDR1 is MDHEN and CDR2 is SYDVKM. The V gene lost 3 bases and the J gene lost 6 bases, with 9 bases spanning the gap. The CDR3 has 13 residues. Reverse transcription used approximately 500 ng RNA and constant-region primers for alpha and beta. Each of the alpha and beta chains got its own library through chain-specific third strand synthesis with indices. TCRdb reanalysed the 5' RACE reads using MiXCR and keeps one entry per CDR3 protein. The sample comprises approximately 7,600 distinct CDR3 sequences, about 9% of which are singletons, and less than 25% rests with the top ten. This clonotype was recorded at least ten times. No cell fractionation was done, so the repertoire covers all unsorted peripheral blood T cells.

The source is an adult with HIV infection. The material was blood, obtained before antiretroviral therapy. The chain is built from TRBV28 and TRBJ2-4; D is undetermined. CDR3 protein: CASSLWQSNIQYF. In DNA form, the CDR3 reads TGTGCCAGCAGTTTGTGGCAGTCAAACATTCAGTACTTC.